The source of this TCR beta chain is a study of T cell repertoires in aging, cancer and after chemotherapy. Multiplex touch-down PCR with TRB-A/B primers amplified rearranged V-D-J TRB sequences. Each CDR3 protein is one row after TCRdb ran MiXCR on the multiplex PCR reads. The sample lists some 5,600 distinct CDR3 sequences, around 24% seen once, with 4% to 4.5% in the top ten. Amplification of TCR beta used genomic DNA extracted from peripheral blood. General study points: Untreated cancer patients had significantly lower blood TCR diversity than age-matched healthy donors.

This clonotype was found a few times. The target antigen is unknown. The sequence derives from a human donor with a blood cancer. Sequencing was done on a sample of blood.

The CDR3 nucleotides read TGTGCCAGCAGCCGCGGACAGGCTAACTATGGCTACACCTTC. Protein product: CASSRGQANYGYTF. The chain uses TRBV11-2 and TRBJ1-2; 7 nucleotides match TRBD1. V lost 5 bases, J lost 0 bases, and 3 bases stayed unmatched. In germline, CDR1 is SGHAT, CDR2 FQNNGV. The CDR3 covers 14 residues.